The 17 T cell receptor beta chains listed next were all sequenced from one sample in a study of T cells in narcolepsy (dated by TCRdb to the late 2010s). The library was prepared using the immunoSEQ multiplex PCR assay. Entries here come from immuneACCESS through TCRdb and include only in-frame sequences with V and J called. Some clones fail to appear in such tables; in the studies checked, an unresolved V gene covers under half of the shortfall, and the cause of the remainder is unknown. Within this sample are just under 35,000 clones, with around 80% of them counted one time only. In total, the top ten clones hold 1.1% of the sample. The source material was memory (CD45RA-) CD4+ T cells from blood. The cell subset or site label on this specimen signifies: memory T cells sorted ex vivo from peripheral blood. Source of these receptors: a human donor in good health.

CDR3 sequence reads: CASTKALNTEAFF. The CDR3 DNA reads as TGTGCCAGCACCAAAGCCTTGAACACTGAAGCTTTCTTT. The V call is TRBV28, the J call TRBJ1-1; D is undetermined. Germline CDR1 reads MDHEN; CDR2 reads SYDVKM. The ends were cut back, 7 bases at V and 0 bases at J, with 9 bases in the middle. CDR3 length: 13 residues.

The chain combines TRBV5-1 with TRBJ1-4, with a possible D match to TRBD1 (6 bases). Germline CDR1 SGHRS, CDR2 YFSETQ. V lost 5 bases and J 0 bases, leaving 11 bases between the germline ends. The CDR3 covers 15 residues. The CDR3 spells CASSRDISTNEKLFF. The DNA of the CDR3 is TGCGCCAGCAGTCGGGACATCTCAACTAATGAAAAACTGTTTTTT.

This clone was seen more than once but under ten times. The chain recombines TRBV29-1 with TRBJ2-5, with TRBD1 matching over 7 bases. Trimming cost V 4 bases and J 5 bases; bases outside gene matches: 10. Germline lookup yields CDR1 SQVTM and CDR2 ANQGSEA. There are 14 residues in the CDR3. Here the CDR3 reads CSVVRGLATETQYF. CDR3 nucleotides: TGCAGCGTTGTAAGGGGGCTAGCCACGGAGACCCAGTACTTC.

This clone was detected a few times. The J gene is TRBJ1-6, the V gene TRBV7-2, with D maybe TRBD1 (6 bases). V lost 4 bases and J 8 bases, leaving 18 bases between the germline ends. The CDR3 runs 16 residues. Germline-derived CDR1 and CDR2 are SGHTA and FQGNSA. DNA for the CDR3: TGTGCCAGCAGCTCTCCTTCGGGACATGGGGATTCACCCCTCCACTTT. Its protein is CASSSPSGHGDSPLHF.

This chain connects TRBV6-5 to TRBJ1-1; D possibly corresponds to TRBD1 (6 bases). Trimming shortened V by 2 bases and J by 5 bases, and 9 bases separated the two germline ends. The CDR3 is 13 residues long. In germline, CDR1 is MNHEY, CDR2 SVGAGI. The CDR3 here is CASSYRGGTEAFF. DNA for the CDR3: TGTGCCAGCAGTTACAGGGGGGGAACTGAAGCTTTCTTT.

This rearrangement joins TRBV28 to TRBJ1-5, with 7 bases identical to TRBD1. The CDR3 is 17 amino acids. The V gene end was trimmed by 3 bases and the J gene end by 1 base; junction bases not matched to a gene: 9. In germline, CDR1 is MDHEN, CDR2 SYDVKM. The CDR3 DNA reads TGTGCCAGCAGTTTTAAGACAGGGTTGAGAAGCAATCAGCCCCAGCATTTT. This sequence encodes CASSFKTGLRSNQPQHF. The whole variable domain, remainder taken from reference TRBV28 and TRBJ1-5, is DVKVTQSSRYLVKRTGEKVFLECVQDMDHENMFWYRQDPGLGLRLIYFSYDVKMKEKGDIPEGYSVSREKKERFSLILESASTNQTSMYLCASSFKTGLRSNQPQHFGDGTRLSIL.

The genes are TRBV2 and TRBJ2-1; TRBD2 aligns across 9 bases. Germline V gives CDR1 SNHLY, CDR2 FYNNEI. The CDR3 extends over 17 amino acids. The junction had 13 bases not matched to a gene; V was cut back by 1 base and J by 9 bases. As DNA, the CDR3 is TGTGCCAGCAGTGAAGAGCGCGTAAGCGGGGGGATGGTTGAGCAGTTCTTC. The encoded protein is CASSEERVSGGMVEQFF.

The chain carries TRBV5-4 and TRBJ2-2, with 8 bases lining up with TRBD1. The CDR3 length is 15 residues. The germline gives CDR1 SGHNT, CDR2 YYREEE (reference sequence). V lost 4 bases to trimming and J lost 4 bases; unmatched junction nucleotides: 6. As DNA, the CDR3 is TGTGCCAGCAGCCCCGGACAGGGAACCACCGGGGAGCTGTTTTTT. Its translation is CASSPGQGTTGELFF.

J is TRBJ1-3 and V is TRBV19, with D possibly being TRBD1 (6 bases). CDR1 is LNHDA, CDR2 SQIVND, per germline (reference sequence). With 1 base removed from V and 0 bases from J, the gap between germline ends came to 10 bases. CDR3 length: 16 residues. The CDR3 is CASSIAGDHSGNTIYF. CDR3 nucleotides: TGTGCCAGTAGTATAGCAGGGGACCACTCTGGAAACACCATATATTTT.

This clone was seen once. This chain uses TRBV9 with TRBJ2-1, with 9 bases aligning to TRBD1. The V gene end was trimmed by 3 bases and the J gene end by 2 bases; junction bases not matched to a gene: 3. The CDR3 consists of 15 residues. Germline-derived CDR1 and CDR2 are SGDLS and YYNGEE. This chain's CDR3 is CASSEQGAPYNEQFF. The CDR3 DNA is TGTGCCAGCAGCGAACAGGGGGCCCCCTACAATGAGCAGTTCTTC. The variable domain in full, with the rest retrieved from reference TRBV9 and TRBJ2-1, is DSGVTQTPKHLITATGQRVTLRCSPRSGDLSVYWYQQSLDQGLQFLIQYYNGEERAKGNILERFSAQQFPDLHSELNLSSLELGDSALYFCASSEQGAPYNEQFFGPGTRLTVL.

The V call is TRBV5-1, the J call TRBJ2-5, with 10 nucleotides matching TRBD1. The V and J ends lost 4 bases and 5 bases, in that order; junction bases with no gene match: 11. The CDR3 extends over 16 amino acids. CDR1 SGHRS and CDR2 YFSETQ come from the germline V gene. The CDR3 nucleotides are TGCGCCAGCAGCCCCGGGGCGACAGGGGGCGGGGAGACCCAGTACTTC. Translation gives CASSPGATGGGETQYF.

The genes are TRBV7-9 and TRBJ2-5, with D hard to call. The germline gives CDR1 SEHNR, CDR2 FQNEAQ (reference sequence). Trimming shortened V by 5 bases and J by 2 bases, and 3 bases separated the two germline ends. The CDR3 length is 11 residues. In DNA, the CDR3 is TGTGCCAGCAGCCAGCAAGAGACCCAGTACTTC. As protein: CASSQQETQYF. The full variable domain, its missing parts supplied by reference TRBV7-9 and TRBJ2-5, is DTGVSQNPRHKITKRGQNVTFRCDPISEHNRLYWYRQTLGQGPEFLTYFQNEAQLEKSRLLSDRFSAERPKGSFSTLEIQRTEQGDSAMYLCASSQQETQYFGPGTRLLVL.

V and J are TRBV5-1 and TRBJ2-7, with 10 positions matching TRBD1. CDR3 length: 17 residues. Germline V gene sequence: CDR1 SGHRS, CDR2 YFSETQ. The V gene end was trimmed by 3 bases and the J gene end by 3 bases; junction bases not matched to a gene: 12. The CDR3 nucleotides are TGCGCCAGCAGCTCGTCCGGGACAGGGGTGGACTTCTACGAGCAGTACTTC. Protein product: CASSSSGTGVDFYEQYF.

The table lists this clone with a count of one. CDR3 loop: CASSQFSRLETQYF. In DNA form, the CDR3 reads TGTGCCAGCAGCCAATTTTCCCGACTGGAGACCCAGTACTTC. J is TRBJ2-5 and V is TRBV14; D unclear. This CDR3 region has 14 residues. V lost 2 bases and J lost 5, with 12 bases in between. Germline CDR1 SGHDN, CDR2 FVKESK.

The chain joins TRBV28 to TRBJ1-1; D remains ambiguous. CDR1 and CDR2 (germline): MDHEN, SYDVKM. This CDR3 is 10 amino acids long. Between the trimmed V and J ends, which lost 5 bases and 10 bases, there was a span of 8 bases. The DNA for the CDR3 is TGTGCCAGCAGTCGGCTCGGAGCTTTCTTT. Translation: CASSRLGAFF.

The rearrangement links TRBV6-1 to TRBJ1-1, with D possibly being TRBD1 (5 bases). The germline gives CDR1 MNHNS, CDR2 SASEGT. Deletions cut 6 bases from V and 4 bases from J, with 12 bases between. The CDR3 consists of 13 residues. In DNA form, the CDR3 reads TGTGCCAGCAGGAACCGGGACGGCACTGAAGCTTTCTTT. It translates to CASRNRDGTEAFF.

In regard to this clone: This CDR3 is also generated by other DNA sequences in the sample. The CDR3 sequence is CASSVRGQETQYF. In DNA form, the CDR3 reads TGTGCCAGCAGCGTACGGGGGCAGGAGACCCAGTACTTC. J is TRBJ2-5 and V is TRBV9; D may be TRBD1 or TRBD2 (6 bases each). This CDR3 has 13 residues. Germline CDR1 and CDR2: SGDLS and YYNGEE. V dropped 1 base and J dropped 5 bases, with 9 bases sitting between them.